Listed here are 31 T cell receptor beta chains from one sample, sequenced in a study of blood T cell repertoires in COVID-19. TCRdb's table, derived via immunoSEQ multiplex PCR, lists solely in-frame clones and lacks some. The sample has about 120,000 clones, roughly 79% seen once. Sequencing was done on a sample of peripheral blood. Receptors originate from a human donor in a cohort sampled during active COVID-19.

This clone has more than one count but fewer than ten. The chain combines TRBV29-1 with TRBJ2-7; 7 bases map to TRBD1. The CDR3 covers 12 residues. From germline, CDR1 is SQVTM and CDR2 ANQGSEA. V shed 7 bases and J 2 bases; nucleotides not matched to a gene: 5. DNA of the CDR3: TGCAGCGCTAAGACAGGGCCCTACGAGCAGTACTTC. The encoded protein is CSAKTGPYEQYF.

This clone was recorded once. V usage is TRBV19 and J usage is TRBJ2-2; TRBD2 agrees at 8 bases. CDR1 and CDR2 from the germline V gene are LNHDA and SQIVND (reference sequence). J was trimmed by 2 bases and V by 4 bases; bases with no gene match: 3. This CDR3 is built from 15 residues. CDR3 sequence: CASSKREHNTGELFF. CDR3 DNA: TGTGCCAGTAGTAAGCGGGAGCATAACACCGGGGAGCTGTTTTTT.

This chain connects TRBV28 to TRBJ2-7; TRBD1 agrees at 7 bases. The germline V gene encodes CDR1 MDHEN and CDR2 SYDVKM. V lost 3 bases and J lost 8; bases outside the gene matches: 10. CDR3 length: 14 residues. This CDR3 reads CASSFPTGTSQQYF. The CDR3 nucleotides are TGTGCCAGCAGTTTTCCGACAGGGACCAGCCAGCAGTACTTC.

The rearrangement links TRBV5-1 to TRBJ2-7; TRBD2 matches at 8 bases. Germline V gene data show CDR1 as SGHRS and CDR2 as YFSETQ. The CDR3 has 17 residues. After removal of 0 bases from V and 0 bases from J, the junction contained 8 bases not matched to a gene. The chain's CDR3 is CASSLEGGGPLSYEQYF. The CDR3 DNA reads as TGCGCCAGCAGCTTGGAAGGCGGGGGGCCCCTCTCCTACGAGCAGTACTTC.

The rearrangement joins TRBV6-6 to TRBJ2-5; no firm D call. The CDR3 spans 14 residues. Per the germline V gene, CDR1 is MNHNY and CDR2 is SVGAGI (reference sequence). Trimming stripped 1 base from V and 3 bases from J, with 9 bases between. The CDR3 DNA follows: TGTGCCAGCAGTTACTACGAGGCCAAAGAGACCCAGTACTTC. This encodes CASSYYEAKETQYF.

This clone was recorded a few times. The chain recombines TRBV5-6 with TRBJ1-1; the D gene is possibly TRBD1 (6 bases). Per germline, CDR1 SGHDT and CDR2 YYEEEE. V dropped 4 bases and J dropped 0 bases, with 13 bases sitting between them. The CDR3 has 15 amino acids. CDR3 bases: TGTGCCAGCAGCCCCTGGGGGCGGGTGAACACTGAAGCTTTCTTT. As protein: CASSPWGRVNTEAFF.

This clone is labeled medium-sized. This sequence joins TRBV27 and TRBJ2-7; D might be TRBD1 (6 bases). CDR1 MNHEY and CDR2 SMNVEV come from the germline V gene (reference sequence). The CDR3 totals 14 residues. V was trimmed by 5 bases and J by 1 base, leaving 12 bases between them. The CDR3 region is CASSPLGTSYEQYF. CDR3 bases: TGTGCCAGCAGTCCCCTCGGGACATCCTACGAGCAGTACTTC.

A single count supports this clone. CDR3 protein: CASSLVSRTNNNSPLHF. In DNA, the CDR3 is TGTGCCAGCAGCTTAGTCTCCCGGACAAACAATAATTCACCCCTCCACTTT. The V and J genes are TRBV7-8 and TRBJ1-6, with a possible D match to TRBD1 (5 bases). V gave up 1 base and J gave up 5 bases, with 15 bases separating them. Germline CDR1 SGHVS, CDR2 FQNEAQ. This CDR3 has 17 amino acids. Variable domain in full (rest from reference TRBV7-8 and TRBJ1-6): GAGVSQSPRYKVAKRGQDVALRCDPISGHVSLFWYQQALGQGPEFLTYFQNEAQLDKSGLPSDRFFAERPEGSVSTLKIQRTQQEDSAVYLCASSLVSRTNNNSPLHFGNGTRLTVT.

The chain links TRBV27 to TRBJ2-7; TRBD1 is a possible D gene (6 bases). Germline V CDR1 and CDR2: MNHEY, SMNVEV (reference sequence). CDR3 length: 14 residues. Trimming stripped 5 bases from V and 7 bases from J, with 18 bases between. The CDR3 region is CASSLRDIKDEQYF. CDR3 sequence (DNA): TGTGCCAGCAGTCTCCGGGACATAAAAGATGAGCAGTACTTC.

The table lists this clone with a count of one. The gene calls are TRBV6-2 or TRBV6-3 and TRBJ2-1, with 11 bases matching TRBD2. This CDR3 has 15 amino acids. V gave up 4 bases and J gave up 4 bases; unmatched junction bases: 3. Germline values: CDR1 MNHEY, CDR2 SVGEGT. The CDR3 sequence is CASSWGTSGYNEQFF. The CDR3 region has the DNA TGTGCCAGCAGTTGGGGGACTAGCGGTTACAATGAGCAGTTCTTC.

The V and J genes are TRBV7-2 and TRBJ1-4; D gene ambiguous. The CDR3 extends over 16 amino acids. Germline assignment: CDR1 SGHTA and CDR2 FQGNSA. Trimming left V 0 bases short and J 2 bases short, with 10 bases between. The CDR3 loop is CASSLAPTPTNEKLFF. The CDR3 region has the DNA TGTGCCAGCAGCTTAGCTCCGACACCCACTAATGAAAAACTGTTTTTT.

This chain connects TRBV7-8 to TRBJ1-1; no firm D call. CDR1 is SGHVS, CDR2 FQNEAQ, per germline. Trimming left V 5 bases short and J 2 bases short, with 9 bases between. The CDR3 is made up of 13 amino acids. The CDR3 coding sequence is TGTGCCAGCAGCCAACAGCTAAACACTGAAGCTTTCTTT. Its protein is CASSQQLNTEAFF.

The chain's CDR3 is CATSRNLQGSNSPLHF. The CDR3 region has the DNA TGTGCCACCAGCAGAAACTTACAGGGTAGTAATTCACCCCTCCACTTT. The chain combines TRBV15 with TRBJ1-6; a weak D match, TRBD1 (6 bases). This CDR3 comprises 16 residues. Germline V gene data show CDR1 as LNHNV and CDR2 as YYDKDF (reference sequence). Trimming cost V 2 bases and J 6 bases, with 14 bases left between them.

The J gene is TRBJ2-7, the V gene TRBV5-1, with TRBD2 matching over 13 bases. From germline, CDR1 is SGHRS and CDR2 YFSETQ. The V gene end was trimmed by 4 bases and the J gene end by 3 bases; junction bases not matched to a gene: 13. The CDR3 consists of 18 residues. CDR3 coding DNA: TGCGCCAGCAGCCCCCGAGGACTAGCGGGAGCCTTCGACTACGAGCAGTACTTC. Amino acids: CASSPRGLAGAFDYEQYF.

The chain carries TRBV5-1 and TRBJ1-1; D remains unclear. Per the germline V gene, CDR1 is SGHRS and CDR2 is YFSETQ. The CDR3 totals 13 residues. The V end lost 0 bases, the J end lost 1 base, and 4 bases lay between the germline ends. This chain's CDR3 is CASSLGRNTEAFF. CDR3 DNA: TGCGCCAGCAGCTTGGGGAGGAACACTGAAGCTTTCTTT.

The rearrangement joins TRBV5-6 to TRBJ1-6; D may be TRBD1 (5 bases). Trimming removed 4 bases at V and 7 bases at J, with 15 bases between. Germline V CDR1 and CDR2: SGHDT, YYEEEE. The CDR3 runs 15 residues. Here the CDR3 reads CASSPEQGLNSPLHF. The CDR3, as DNA: TGTGCCAGCAGCCCGGAGCAGGGATTAAATTCACCCCTCCACTTT.

V is TRBV6-4 and J is TRBJ1-2, with D possibly TRBD1 on 5 matching bases. Trimming stripped 6 bases from V and 3 bases from J, with 8 bases between. Germline lookup yields CDR1 MRHNA and CDR2 SNTAGT. The CDR3 sequence is 12 residues long. The CDR3 region is CASRGGDYGYTF. CDR3 nucleotide sequence: TGTGCCAGCAGGGGGGGAGACTATGGCTACACCTTC.

This chain uses TRBV6-2 or TRBV6-3 with TRBJ2-7; 11 bases are shared with TRBD2. The CDR3 totals 18 residues. V lost 5 bases to trimming and J lost 2 bases; unmatched junction nucleotides: 14. Germline CDR1 is MNHEY and CDR2 is SVGEGT. Here the CDR3 reads CASSVAGTSGSWAYEQYF. In DNA, the CDR3 is TGTGCCAGCAGTGTCGCCGGGACTAGCGGCTCCTGGGCCTACGAGCAGTACTTC.

This clone was seen at least ten times. The rearrangement joins TRBV19 to TRBJ2-7; weak D call: TRBD1 (5 bases). CDR3 length: 16 residues. The germline gives CDR1 LNHDA, CDR2 SQIVND (reference sequence). Between the trimmed V and J ends, which lost 10 bases and 1 base, there was a span of 23 bases. CDR3 bases: TGTGCCACCGCCCTATTTGGGCAGGGCATTTCCTACGAGCAGTACTTC. Encoded protein: CATALFGQGISYEQYF.

This sequence joins TRBV19 and TRBJ2-3; 13 bases fit TRBD2. The germline V gene has CDR1 LNHDA and CDR2 SQIVND (reference sequence). Trimming took 6 bases from V and 3 from J; bases not matched to a gene: 9. CDR3 size: 17 residues. CDR3 sequence (DNA): TGTGCCAGTAGGCCCTATGGGACTAGCGGGATTACAGATACGCAGTATTTT. This sequence encodes CASRPYGTSGITDTQYF.

This clone showed up just a few times. The chain joins TRBV6-4 to TRBJ1-1; 7 bases map to TRBD1. The V segment lost 4 bases and the J segment 4 bases; nucleotides outside the gene matches: 3. The V gene's germline CDR1 is MRHNA and CDR2 SNTAGT. This CDR3 is built from 13 residues. CDR3 DNA sequence: TGTGCCAGCAGTGCAGGGGGGAGCACTGAAGCTTTCTTT. Its protein product is CASSAGGSTEAFF.

V and J are TRBV24-1 and TRBJ2-3; 11 positions match TRBD1. The CDR3 runs 17 residues. J gave up 4 bases and V 4 bases, and 9 bases lay outside the gene matches. Per the germline V gene, CDR1 is KGHDR and CDR2 is SFDVKD. The chain's CDR3 is CATSEDKDRGLPDTQYF. The DNA for the CDR3 is TGTGCCACCAGTGAGGACAAGGACAGGGGGCTCCCAGATACGCAGTATTTT.

The chain carries TRBV19 and TRBJ1-3, with TRBD1 identical over 9 bases. V shed 4 bases and J 2 bases; nucleotides not matched to a gene: 6. This CDR3 contains 16 residues. Germline V gene data show CDR1 as LNHDA and CDR2 as SQIVND (reference sequence). The CDR3 reads CASSTGQGTPGNTIYF. Here the CDR3 DNA reads TGTGCCAGTAGTACTGGACAGGGGACTCCTGGAAACACCATATATTTT.

This chain connects TRBV6-2 or TRBV6-3 to TRBJ1-1, with 7 bases aligning to TRBD1. The V segment lost 1 base and the J segment 2 bases; nucleotides outside the gene matches: 7. This CDR3 comprises 16 residues. Germline V gene lookup returns CDR1 MNHEY and CDR2 SVGEGT. The CDR3 protein is CASSYYPGQYNTEAFF. Written as DNA, the CDR3 is TGTGCCAGCAGTTACTATCCGGGACAGTATAACACTGAAGCTTTCTTT.

This clone occurred a few times. V is TRBV5-4 and J is TRBJ1-4; D is undetermined. This CDR3 has 15 amino acids. Germline V gives CDR1 SGHNT, CDR2 YYREEE (reference sequence). Trimming stripped 5 bases from V and 3 bases from J, with 14 bases between. CDR3 coding DNA: TGTGCCAGCAGACCCTCGGGGAATCCTAATGAAAAACTGTTTTTT. Its translation: CASRPSGNPNEKLFF.

This rearrangement joins TRBV27 to TRBJ2-7, with D possibly being TRBD2 (6 bases). CDR1 and CDR2 (germline): MNHEY, SMNVEV (reference sequence). This CDR3 is 15 amino acids long. The germline V and J ends were trimmed by 2 bases and 3 bases, with 14 bases remaining between them. CDR3 DNA: TGTGCCAGCAGTTTAAGTGGGGGGTCGGGCTACGAGCAGTACTTC. It yields the protein CASSLSGGSGYEQYF.

The chain has TRBV29-1 and TRBJ2-1; 8 bases fit TRBD2. CDR1 SQVTM and CDR2 ANQGSEA come from the germline V gene. The CDR3 has 14 amino acids. V was clipped by 4 bases and J by 3 bases; unmatched bases: 5. The CDR3 reads CSVVRGGRYNEQFF. DNA of the CDR3: TGCAGCGTTGTTCGGGGGGGCCGCTACAATGAGCAGTTCTTC.

This sequence joins TRBV28 and TRBJ2-7; D may be TRBD2 (6 bases). V dropped 3 bases and J dropped 1 base, with 16 bases sitting between them. Germline V gene data show CDR1 as MDHEN and CDR2 as SYDVKM. This CDR3 has 16 amino acids. DNA of the CDR3: TGTGCCAGCAGTTTGGCCACAAGGGACTTATCCTACGAGCAGTACTTC. It specifies CASSLATRDLSYEQYF.

This sequence joins TRBV19 and TRBJ2-1; TRBD2 aligns across 8 bases. The germline CDR1 and CDR2 sequences are LNHDA and SQIVND (reference sequence). The CDR3 sequence is 17 residues long. Trimming at V came to 4 bases and at J to 5 bases, leaving 13 bases not matched to a gene. The CDR3 DNA is TGTGCCAGTAGTAATAGGGACCGTGGACTAGCCCACAATGAGCAGTTCTTC. This translates into CASSNRDRGLAHNEQFF.

The CDR3 spells CARSLVRGAYEQYF. CDR3 in DNA: TGTGCCAGAAGCTTGGTTCGGGGGGCCTACGAGCAGTACTTC. This chain links TRBV5-3 with TRBJ2-7, with TRBD2 identical over 7 bases. TRBV5-3 is an open reading frame, and its role is uncertain. The J segment lost 2 bases and the V segment lost 0 bases, leaving 2 bases of the junction unmatched. The CDR3 is 14 amino acids.

This clone showed up just once. The chain joins TRBV6-5 to TRBJ1-1; D might be TRBD1 (6 bases). Trimming removed 4 bases at V and 7 bases at J, with 10 bases between. The CDR3 has 12 residues. Germline V gene sequence: CDR1 MNHEY, CDR2 SVGAGI. CDR3 in DNA: TGTGCCAGCAGTTCAAGGACAGATGAAGCTTTCTTT. Protein sequence: CASSSRTDEAFF.